Below, 24 T cell receptor beta chains from the same sample are listed, as sequenced in a study of blood T cell repertoires in COVID-19 (dated by TCRdb to 2019 to 2021). Receptor amplification or capture employed the immunoSEQ multiplex PCR assay. As stored in TCRdb, this immuneACCESS dataset retains in-frame rearrangements with V and J assigned. A fraction of the clones does not appear; measured against another copy, unresolved V genes explain less than half of the discrepancy, and the remainder lacks a known reason. Counted in this sample were 170,000 or so clones; 80% to 85% of them appeared once. Of the sample, 7.6% is held by the ten largest clones. The sequenced sample consisted of peripheral blood. The receptors come from a woman in her 70s with COVID-19, enrolled during active disease.

This clone came up a few times. V and J are TRBV9 and TRBJ2-7; maybe TRBD1 (6 bases). The CDR3 extends over 14 amino acids. Trimming pared 2 bases from V and 6 bases from J, leaving 15 bases between. Per the germline V gene, CDR1 is SGDLS and CDR2 is YYNGEE. DNA for the CDR3: TGTGCCAGCAGCGTGACAGGTTTCCCTAGCGAGCAGTACTTC. This gives the protein CASSVTGFPSEQYF.

The J gene is TRBJ1-2, the V gene TRBV28; D not certain. Trimming took 5 bases from V and 4 from J, leaving 8 bases between them. This CDR3 has 12 residues. The germline V gene has CDR1 MDHEN and CDR2 SYDVKM. This CDR3 is CASSTAAYGYTF. The CDR3 DNA reads as TGTGCCAGCAGTACGGCGGCCTATGGCTACACCTTC.

The chain uses TRBV7-2 and TRBJ1-2, with 8 bases lining up with TRBD1. The CDR3 is made up of 13 amino acids. After removal of 6 bases from V and 7 bases from J, the junction contained 7 bases not matched to a gene. In germline, CDR1 is SGHTA, CDR2 FQGNSA. CDR3 nucleotides: TGTGCCAGCAGATTTACAGGGGGAACTGGCTACACCTTC. Its protein is CASRFTGGTGYTF.

This clone was counted a single time. The chain carries TRBV24-1 and TRBJ1-5; 7 bases fit TRBD1. The germline CDR1 and CDR2 sequences are KGHDR and SFDVKD. Trimming cost V 3 bases and J 6 bases; bases outside gene matches: 1. This CDR3 spans 13 amino acids. The CDR3 here is CATSDRQGQPQHF. CDR3 DNA: TGTGCCACCAGTGATAGACAGGGTCAGCCCCAGCATTTT.

This CDR3 reads CASSFEQGRGTEAFF. In DNA, the CDR3 is TGTGCCAGCAGTTTTGAACAGGGGAGAGGCACTGAAGCTTTCTTT. This chain uses TRBV6-2 or TRBV6-3 with TRBJ1-1, with 7 bases fitting TRBD1. The CDR3 totals 15 residues. CDR1 and CDR2 (germline): MNHEY, SVGEGT. The ends lost 4 bases at V and 4 bases at J; junction bases unmatched: 9.

In its sample, this clone was seen once. The chain is built from TRBV19 and TRBJ1-1; TRBD1 matches 8 bases. The CDR3 is 13 amino acids. J lost 5 bases, V lost 5 bases, and 4 bases had no gene match. In germline, CDR1 is LNHDA, CDR2 SQIVND (reference sequence). The CDR3, as DNA: TGTGCCAGTAGTGTCCGGGACAGGACTGAAGCTTTCTTT. It codes for CASSVRDRTEAFF.

This clone has only a few counts. This chain links TRBV5-1 with TRBJ2-1; 9 nucleotides line up with TRBD2. The germline gives CDR1 SGHRS, CDR2 YFSETQ. V gave up 4 bases and J gave up 0 bases; unmatched junction bases: 5. CDR3 length: 16 amino acids. CDR3 sequence: CASSPGLAYSYNEQFF. The CDR3 DNA reads TGCGCCAGCAGCCCCGGACTAGCGTACTCCTACAATGAGCAGTTCTTC.

The chain is built from TRBV27 and TRBJ2-3; maybe TRBD1 (6 bases). CDR3 length: 13 residues. V lost 6 bases, J lost 3 bases, and 10 bases lay in between. Germline V gene data show CDR1 as MNHEY and CDR2 as SMNVEV (reference sequence). The CDR3 DNA reads as TGTGCCAGCAGGGGGGCGTGGACAGATACGCAGTATTTT. It yields the protein CASRGAWTDTQYF.

The gene calls are TRBV15 and TRBJ2-1, with 11 bases fitting TRBD2. Trimming at V came to 6 bases and at J to 6 bases, leaving 13 bases not matched to a gene. The germline gives CDR1 LNHNV, CDR2 YYDKDF (reference sequence). This CDR3 spans 17 amino acids. The CDR3 loop is CATRTSRGTSGSNEQFF. Written as DNA, the CDR3 is TGTGCCACCAGAACATCGAGGGGGACTAGCGGTTCCAATGAGCAGTTCTTC.

This clone was recorded a few times. This chain uses TRBV4-3 with TRBJ2-3, with 7 bases that match TRBD2. The CDR3 has 17 residues. Germline V gives CDR1 LGHNA, CDR2 YSLEER. The V gene end was trimmed by 1 base and the J gene end by 6 bases; junction bases not matched to a gene: 13. This chain's CDR3 is CASSQGVGGGVRDTQYF. The CDR3 nucleotides are TGCGCCAGCAGCCAAGGTGTCGGGGGAGGGGTAAGGGATACGCAGTATTTT.

The CDR3 here is CASSSGQWGREAFF. In DNA form, the CDR3 reads TGCGCCAGCAGCTCGGGACAGTGGGGTCGGGAAGCTTTCTTT. The chain combines TRBV5-1 with TRBJ1-1; 7 nucleotides match TRBD1. CDR1 and CDR2 from the germline V gene are SGHRS and YFSETQ. The V and J ends lost 3 bases and 8 bases, in that order; junction bases with no gene match: 10. The CDR3 spans 14 residues. Looking up the rest from reference TRBV5-1 and TRBJ1-1 gives the full variable domain: KAGVTQTPRYLIKTRGQQVTLSCSPISGHRSVSWYQQTPGQGLQFLFEYFSETQRNKGNFPGRFSGRQFSNSRSEMNVSTLELGDSALYLCASSSGQWGREAFFGQGTRLTVV.

The V and J genes are TRBV28 and TRBJ1-5; no clear D gene. Trimming took 3 bases from V and 6 from J, leaving 9 bases between them. CDR1 is MDHEN and CDR2 is SYDVKM in the germline V gene. CDR3 length: 13 residues. In DNA form, the CDR3 reads TGTGCCAGCAGTTTCCTTGGAGGTCAGCCCCAGCATTTT. Translation: CASSFLGGQPQHF.

The chain links TRBV3-1 (or the pseudogene TRBV3-2) to TRBJ1-1; weak D call: TRBD1 (5 bases). The CDR3 totals 13 residues. V was trimmed by 3 bases and J by 4 bases, leaving 9 bases between them. Per the germline V gene, CDR1 is LGHDT and CDR2 is YNNKEL (reference sequence). For the CDR3, the DNA is TGTGCCAGCAGCCATCTGGGGGGCACTGAAGCTTTCTTT. Residues: CASSHLGGTEAFF.

The chain joins TRBV7-3 to TRBJ2-1; 9 bases map to TRBD2. The CDR3 consists of 14 residues. The germline CDR1 and CDR2 sequences are SGHTA and FQGTGA. J lost 12 bases, V lost 5 bases, and 11 bases had no gene match. Here the CDR3 DNA reads TGTGCCAGCAGCCCGACCGGGACTAGCAGAATGCAGTTCTTC. This sequence encodes CASSPTGTSRMQFF.

For this clone: Other nucleotide sequences in the sample specify the same CDR3. J is TRBJ2-3 and V is TRBV6-6, with 11 bases identical to TRBD1. The CDR3 loop spans 13 amino acids. Germline V lookup: CDR1 MNHNY, CDR2 SVGAGI (reference sequence). With 8 bases clipped from V and 3 bases from J, the junction kept 1 base outside the gene matches. Written as DNA, the CDR3 is TGTGCCAGCCGGGACAGGGGGACAGATACGCAGTATTTT. Protein: CASRDRGTDTQYF.

In its sample, this clone was seen a few times. The chain has TRBV15 and TRBJ2-6; D is ambiguous. Germline V lookup: CDR1 LNHNV, CDR2 YYDKDF (reference sequence). The V end lost 8 bases, the J end lost 4 bases, and 6 bases lay between the germline ends. The CDR3 has 12 amino acids. The CDR3 loop reads CATSRGANVLTF. The CDR3 DNA reads TGTGCCACCTCACGGGGGGCCAACGTCCTGACTTTC.

The chain's CDR3 is CASSQPPIACEQYF. In DNA form, the CDR3 reads TGTGCCAGCAGTCAACCCCCAATAGCTTGCGAGCAGTACTTC. The chain is built from TRBV6-4 and TRBJ2-7; D remains unclear. Germline-derived CDR1 and CDR2 are MRHNA and SNTAGT. V lost 5 bases and J lost 6, with 17 bases in between. The CDR3 consists of 14 residues.

This clone was observed a few times. The chain couples TRBV7-2 to TRBJ2-3; D is undetermined. The germline V gene has CDR1 SGHTA and CDR2 FQGNSA. The germline V and J ends were trimmed by 5 bases and 6 bases, with 9 bases remaining between them. This CDR3 contains 12 residues. The CDR3 DNA follows: TGTGCCAGCAGCCGCACTACGGATACGCAGTATTTT. As protein: CASSRTTDTQYF. The whole variable domain, filled in from reference TRBV7-2 and TRBJ2-3, reads GAGVSQSPSNKVTEKGKDVELRCDPISGHTALYWYRQSLGQGLEFLIYFQGNSAPDKSGLPSDRFSAERTGGSVSTLTIQRTQQEDSAVYLCASSRTTDTQYFGPGTRLTVL.

The V call is TRBV15, the J call TRBJ1-5; 10 bases line up with TRBD1. The CDR3 runs 15 residues. Germline assignment: CDR1 LNHNV and CDR2 YYDKDF (reference sequence). The V segment lost 1 base and the J segment 11 bases; nucleotides outside the gene matches: 8. CDR3 loop: CATSRGTGGEVAQHF. CDR3 in DNA: TGTGCCACCAGCAGAGGGACAGGGGGTGAGGTAGCCCAGCATTTT.

The chain recombines TRBV12-3 or TRBV12-4 with TRBJ2-7; possibly TRBD1 for D (6 bases). Trimming pared 7 bases from V and 0 bases from J, leaving 10 bases between. This CDR3 is 13 amino acids long. CDR3 loop: CASNDRSSYEQYF. CDR3 DNA: TGTGCCAGCAACGACAGGAGCTCCTACGAGCAGTACTTC.

The genes are TRBV28 and TRBJ2-7, with a tentative D call TRBD1 (7 bases). The ends were cut back, 4 bases at V and 2 bases at J, with 18 bases in the middle. CDR3 length: 16 residues. CDR1 and CDR2 (germline): MDHEN, SYDVKM. This CDR3 is CASSSFAGQRTYEQYF. Written as DNA, the CDR3 is TGTGCCAGCAGTTCCTTCGCGGGACAGCGCACCTACGAGCAGTACTTC.

V gene TRBV28 combines with J gene TRBJ2-7; D is perhaps TRBD1 (6 bases). The V gene's germline CDR1 is MDHEN and CDR2 SYDVKM. The CDR3 has 16 residues. V lost 6 bases and J lost 2, with 20 bases in between. CDR3: CASSPPGQSGAYEQYF. The CDR3 coding sequence is TGTGCCAGCAGCCCTCCGGGACAAAGCGGAGCCTACGAGCAGTACTTC.

The V call is TRBV6-2 or TRBV6-3, the J call TRBJ1-2, with TRBD1 identical over 7 bases. V dropped 6 bases and J dropped 0; count of bases not matched to a gene: 16. There are 18 residues in the CDR3. The germline V gene encodes CDR1 MNHEY and CDR2 SVGEGT. The CDR3 DNA is TGTGCCAGCAGCACACTCCCCGGACAGGTCGGAGCTAACTATGGCTACACCTTC. This gives the protein CASSTLPGQVGANYGYTF.

The CDR3 loop reads CASSLATGGMDYGYTF. The CDR3, as DNA: TGTGCCAGCAGCTTGGCCACAGGGGGAATGGACTATGGCTACACCTTC. This sequence joins TRBV5-6 and TRBJ1-2; 8 bases fit TRBD1. CDR3 size: 16 residues. V trimming: 0 bases; J trimming: 3 bases; junction bases outside the gene matches: 7. The V gene's germline CDR1 is SGHDT and CDR2 YYEEEE.